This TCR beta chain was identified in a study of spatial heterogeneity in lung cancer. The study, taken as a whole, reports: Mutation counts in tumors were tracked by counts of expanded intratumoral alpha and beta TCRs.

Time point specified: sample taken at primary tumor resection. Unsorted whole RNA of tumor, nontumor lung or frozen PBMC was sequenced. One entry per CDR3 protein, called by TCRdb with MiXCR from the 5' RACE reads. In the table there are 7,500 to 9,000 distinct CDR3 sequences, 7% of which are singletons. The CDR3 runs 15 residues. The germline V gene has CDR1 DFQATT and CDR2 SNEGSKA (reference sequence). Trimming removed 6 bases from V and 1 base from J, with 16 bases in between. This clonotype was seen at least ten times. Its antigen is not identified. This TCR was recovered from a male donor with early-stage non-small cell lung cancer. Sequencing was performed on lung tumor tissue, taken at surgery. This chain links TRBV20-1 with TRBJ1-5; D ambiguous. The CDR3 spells CSAGLPGGSNQPQHF. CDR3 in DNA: TGCAGTGCCGGCCTTCCGGGCGGCAGCAATCAGCCCCAGCATTTT.